What follows is one T cell receptor beta chain and its context. Using immunoSEQ multiplex PCR, the repertoire was profiled, and TCRdb retains in-frame clones only, with some absent. The sample shows more than 10,000 clones, 90% of them seen only once. This entry comes from a study of T cell changes during pregnancy in multiple sclerosis. This clonotype was obtained from a female donor in good health, enrolled as a control in a pregnancy study. The sample in question was CD8+ T cells from peripheral blood mononuclear cells, obtained after pregnancy.

CDR3 amino acids: CASSPLRGGGTNEQFF. For the CDR3, the DNA is TGTGCCAGCAGCCCCCTTCGCGGGGGGGGCACCAATGAGCAGTTCTTC. This chain uses TRBV7-9 with TRBJ2-1, with 9 bases identical to TRBD2. CDR3 length equals 16 residues. The germline gives CDR1 SEHNR, CDR2 FQNEAQ (reference sequence). Unmatched junction bases numbered 11, after V lost 5 bases and J lost 6 bases.